This entry lists 13 T cell receptor beta chains sequenced from one sample in a study of siplizumab effects on memory and regulatory T cells. Sequencing was performed with immunoSEQ multiplex PCR; in TCRdb, only in-frame clones are kept and a portion is missing. The sample has around 100,000 clones; 92% are singletons. Sequenced input: Tregs sorted from blood. These receptors came from a human donor in good health.

This clone appeared many times. V is TRBV4-1 and J is TRBJ1-1; no reliable D call. Trimming pared 1 base from V and 1 base from J, leaving 10 bases between. The CDR3 length is 15 residues. Per the germline V gene, CDR1 is MGHRA and CDR2 is YSYEKL. The CDR3 sequence: CASSQGGSRNTEAFF. The CDR3 bases are TGCGCCAGCAGCCAAGGCGGGTCAAGGAACACTGAAGCTTTCTTT.

A single count supports this clone. The chain carries TRBV9 and TRBJ2-7, with TRBD2 matching 9 bases. The V gene end was trimmed by 4 bases and the J gene end by 6 bases; junction bases not matched to a gene: 17. This CDR3 is built from 17 residues. Germline V gene sequence: CDR1 SGDLS, CDR2 YYNGEE. The chain's CDR3 is CASSPWFGVAGAGEQYF. For the CDR3, the DNA is TGTGCCAGCAGCCCCTGGTTTGGAGTAGCGGGAGCGGGCGAGCAGTACTTC.

This chain joins TRBV19 and TRBJ1-6, with unresolved D. CDR1 is LNHDA and CDR2 is SQIVND in the germline V gene (reference sequence). The V end lost 2 bases, the J end lost 6 bases, and 11 bases lay between the germline ends. There are 15 residues in the CDR3. The CDR3 DNA reads as TGTGCCAGTAGTATAAACGGGGAAGGTAATTCACCCCTCCACTTT. This codes for CASSINGEGNSPLHF.

The chain couples TRBV7-8 to TRBJ2-1; D is possibly TRBD2 (5 bases). Germline CDR1 and CDR2: SGHVS and FQNEAQ. V was trimmed by 4 bases and J by 8 bases, leaving 12 bases between them. CDR3 length equals 13 residues. The CDR3 DNA reads TGTGCCAGCAGCTCCCTAGCCGCGGATGAGCAGTTCTTC. This codes for CASSSLAADEQFF.

V is TRBV6-6 and J is TRBJ1-1; possibly TRBD1 for D (6 bases). In germline, CDR1 is MNHNY, CDR2 SVGAGI (reference sequence). The V end was cut by 2 bases, the J end by 4 bases, with 11 bases between. This CDR3 contains 14 residues. As DNA, the CDR3 is TGTGCCAGCAGTTACCCCAACAGGGCCACTGAAGCTTTCTTT. This codes for CASSYPNRATEAFF.

The CDR3 DNA sequence: TGTGCCAGCAGTCCAGACCACAGGGGCAGTAGTGGCTACACCTTC. This sequence encodes CASSPDHRGSSGYTF. This rearrangement joins TRBV27 to TRBJ1-2; 7 bases map to TRBD1. Germline V gives CDR1 MNHEY, CDR2 SMNVEV (reference sequence). This CDR3 comprises 15 residues. With V trimmed by 5 bases and J by 7 bases, 13 bases remained unmatched.

The rearrangement uses TRBV5-1 and TRBJ2-7; the D is unclear. Germline CDR1 reads SGHRS; CDR2 reads YFSETQ. This CDR3 contains 17 residues. V was clipped by 0 bases and J by 3 bases, with 19 bases between them. The CDR3 DNA is TGCGCCAGCAGCTTGGCCTTAGCCGTTGGTGGTAACTACGAGCAGTACTTC. Its translation: CASSLALAVGGNYEQYF.

The chain has TRBV5-8 and TRBJ2-1; D gene unclear. The V end was cut by 4 bases, the J end by 11 bases, with 13 bases between. Per the germline V gene, CDR1 is SGHTS and CDR2 is YDEGEE. The CDR3 extends over 12 amino acids. The CDR3 loop is CASSIGWSQQFF. The CDR3 bases are TGTGCCAGCAGCATCGGATGGAGCCAGCAGTTCTTC.

The V and J genes are TRBV4-1 and TRBJ1-2; 9 nucleotides line up with TRBD1. CDR1 is MGHRA, CDR2 YSYEKL, per germline. CDR3 length equals 17 residues. With V trimmed by 2 bases and J by 4 bases, 11 bases remained unmatched. The CDR3 DNA follows: TGCGCCAGCAGCCAACGTTCAAGGACAGGGGAGGTCTATGGCTACACCTTC. Encoded protein: CASSQRSRTGEVYGYTF.

The chain uses TRBV5-5 and TRBJ2-5, with D possibly being TRBD2 (6 bases). V gave up 0 bases and J gave up 2 bases, with 14 bases separating them. The CDR3 extends over 16 amino acids. Germline loops: CDR1 SGHKS, CDR2 YYEKEE (reference sequence). The CDR3 reads CASSLAVVAAQETQYF. CDR3 coding DNA: TGTGCCAGCAGCTTGGCCGTAGTAGCGGCTCAAGAGACCCAGTACTTC. Filled out from reference TRBV5-5 and TRBJ2-5, the complete variable domain reads DAGVTQSPTHLIKTRGQQVTLRCSPISGHKSVSWYQQVLGQGPQFIFQYYEKEERGRGNFPDRFSARQFPNYSSELNVNALLLGDSALYLCASSLAVVAAQETQYFGPGTRLLVL.

DNA for the CDR3: TGTGCCAGCAGCTTAATTTGGGGGACCCCAGAGACCCAGTACTTC. Translated: CASSLIWGTPETQYF. The V gene is TRBV7-2, the J gene TRBJ2-5, with D perhaps assigned TRBD1 or TRBD2 (5 bases each). Looked up from germline, CDR1 is SGHTA and CDR2 is FQGNSA. The CDR3 covers 15 residues. The V end was cut by 2 bases, the J end by 4 bases, with 14 bases between.

This clone was detected once. The chain has TRBV5-1 and TRBJ1-4; possible D gene TRBD1, 6 bases. The CDR3 consists of 16 residues. Germline loops: CDR1 SGHRS, CDR2 YFSETQ. With 1 base removed from V and 7 bases from J, the gap between germline ends came to 17 bases. CDR3 in DNA: TGCGCCAGCAGCTTGAGTTTATGGGGGCTCGGTGAAAAACTGTTTTTT. It is translated as CASSLSLWGLGEKLFF. The full variable domain, in which reference TRBV5-1 and TRBJ1-4 provide the parts outside the CDR3, is KAGVTQTPRYLIKTRGQQVTLSCSPISGHRSVSWYQQTPGQGLQFLFEYFSETQRNKGNFPGRFSGRQFSNSRSEMNVSTLELGDSALYLCASSLSLWGLGEKLFFGSGTQLSVL.

V and J are TRBV5-6 and TRBJ2-7; 9 bases match TRBD2. This CDR3 is 18 amino acids long. Trimming at V came to 0 bases and at J to 4 bases, leaving 14 bases not matched to a gene. Per the germline V gene, CDR1 is SGHDT and CDR2 is YYEEEE. Written as DNA, the CDR3 is TGTGCCAGCAGCTTGGCGTTTCGAGCGGGAGGAGTCAAGTACGAGCAGTACTTC. Encoded protein: CASSLAFRAGGVKYEQYF.